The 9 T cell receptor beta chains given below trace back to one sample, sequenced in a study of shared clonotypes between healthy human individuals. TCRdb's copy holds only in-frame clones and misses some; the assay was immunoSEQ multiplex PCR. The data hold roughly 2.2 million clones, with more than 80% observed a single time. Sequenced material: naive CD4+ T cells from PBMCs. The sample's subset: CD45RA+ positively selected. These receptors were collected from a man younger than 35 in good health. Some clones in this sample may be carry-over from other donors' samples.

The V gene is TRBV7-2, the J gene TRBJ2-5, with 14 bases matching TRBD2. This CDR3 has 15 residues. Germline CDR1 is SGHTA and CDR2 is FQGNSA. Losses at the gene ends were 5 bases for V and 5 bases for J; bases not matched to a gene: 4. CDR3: CASSPTSGRAETQYF. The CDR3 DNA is TGTGCCAGCAGCCCGACTAGCGGGAGGGCGGAGACCCAGTACTTC.

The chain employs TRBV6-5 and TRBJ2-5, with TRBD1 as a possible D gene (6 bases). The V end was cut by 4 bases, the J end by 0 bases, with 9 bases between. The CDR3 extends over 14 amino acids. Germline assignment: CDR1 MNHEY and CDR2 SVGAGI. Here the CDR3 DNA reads TGTGCCAGCAGTTTAGACAGGAACCAAGAGACCCAGTACTTC. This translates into CASSLDRNQETQYF.

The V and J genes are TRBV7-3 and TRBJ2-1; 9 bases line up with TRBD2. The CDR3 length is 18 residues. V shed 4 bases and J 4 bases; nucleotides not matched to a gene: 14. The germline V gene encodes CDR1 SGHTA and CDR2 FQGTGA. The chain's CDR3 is CASSSLLGVSGRYNEQFF. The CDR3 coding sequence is TGTGCCAGCAGCTCCTTGCTCGGGGTGAGCGGGAGGTACAATGAGCAGTTCTTC. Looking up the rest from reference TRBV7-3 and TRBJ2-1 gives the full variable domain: GAGVSQTPSNKVTEKGKYVELRCDPISGHTALYWYRQSLGQGPEFLIYFQGTGAADDSGLPNDRFFAVRPEGSVSTLKIQRTERGDSAVYLCASSSLLGVSGRYNEQFFGPGTRLTVL.

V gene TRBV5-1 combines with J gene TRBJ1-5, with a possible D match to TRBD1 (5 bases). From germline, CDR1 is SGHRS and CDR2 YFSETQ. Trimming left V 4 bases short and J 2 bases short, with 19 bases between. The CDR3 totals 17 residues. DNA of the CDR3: TGCGCCAGCAGCCCCGGGCCAGGGCCGGCGGGCAATCAGCCCCAGCATTTT. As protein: CASSPGPGPAGNQPQHF.

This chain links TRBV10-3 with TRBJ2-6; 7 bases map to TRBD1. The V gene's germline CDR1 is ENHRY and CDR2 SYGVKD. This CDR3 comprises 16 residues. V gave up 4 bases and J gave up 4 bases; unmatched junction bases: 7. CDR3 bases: TGTGCCATCAGTGCCGTCCTAGGGGGCGGGGCCAACGTCCTGACTTTC. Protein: CAISAVLGGGANVLTF.

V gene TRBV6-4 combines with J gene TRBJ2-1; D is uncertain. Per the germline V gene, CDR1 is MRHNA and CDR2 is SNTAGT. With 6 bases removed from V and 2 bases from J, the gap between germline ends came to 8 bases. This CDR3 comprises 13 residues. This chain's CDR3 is CASSETPYNEQFF. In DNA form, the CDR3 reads TGTGCCAGCAGCGAAACCCCCTACAATGAGCAGTTCTTC.

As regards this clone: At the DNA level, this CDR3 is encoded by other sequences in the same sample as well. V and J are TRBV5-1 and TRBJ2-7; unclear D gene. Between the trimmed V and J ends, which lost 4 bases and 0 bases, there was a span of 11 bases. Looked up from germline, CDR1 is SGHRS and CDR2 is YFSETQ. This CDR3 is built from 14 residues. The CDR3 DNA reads TGCGCCAGCAGCCTTAGGCTTAACTCCTACGAGCAGTACTTC. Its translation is CASSLRLNSYEQYF.

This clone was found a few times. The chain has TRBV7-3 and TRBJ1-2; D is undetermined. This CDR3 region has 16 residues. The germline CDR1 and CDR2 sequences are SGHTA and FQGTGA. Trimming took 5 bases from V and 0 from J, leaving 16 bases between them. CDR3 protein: CASSPGAQESNYGYTF. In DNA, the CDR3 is TGTGCCAGCAGCCCCGGCGCGCAGGAATCTAACTATGGCTACACCTTC.

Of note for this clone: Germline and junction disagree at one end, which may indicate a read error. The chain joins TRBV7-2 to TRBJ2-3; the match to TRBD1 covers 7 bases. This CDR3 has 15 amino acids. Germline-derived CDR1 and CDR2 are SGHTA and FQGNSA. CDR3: CASSRTRGSIDTQYF. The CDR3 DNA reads TGTGCCAGCAGCCGCACCAGGGGGAGCATAGATACGCAGTATTTT. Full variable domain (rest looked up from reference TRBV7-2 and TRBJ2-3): GAGVSQSPSNKVTEKGKDVELRCDPISGHTALYWYRQSLGQGLEFLIYFQGNSAPDKSGLPSDRFSAERTGGSVSTLTIQRTQQEDSAVYLCASSRTRGSIDTQYFGPGTRLTVL.